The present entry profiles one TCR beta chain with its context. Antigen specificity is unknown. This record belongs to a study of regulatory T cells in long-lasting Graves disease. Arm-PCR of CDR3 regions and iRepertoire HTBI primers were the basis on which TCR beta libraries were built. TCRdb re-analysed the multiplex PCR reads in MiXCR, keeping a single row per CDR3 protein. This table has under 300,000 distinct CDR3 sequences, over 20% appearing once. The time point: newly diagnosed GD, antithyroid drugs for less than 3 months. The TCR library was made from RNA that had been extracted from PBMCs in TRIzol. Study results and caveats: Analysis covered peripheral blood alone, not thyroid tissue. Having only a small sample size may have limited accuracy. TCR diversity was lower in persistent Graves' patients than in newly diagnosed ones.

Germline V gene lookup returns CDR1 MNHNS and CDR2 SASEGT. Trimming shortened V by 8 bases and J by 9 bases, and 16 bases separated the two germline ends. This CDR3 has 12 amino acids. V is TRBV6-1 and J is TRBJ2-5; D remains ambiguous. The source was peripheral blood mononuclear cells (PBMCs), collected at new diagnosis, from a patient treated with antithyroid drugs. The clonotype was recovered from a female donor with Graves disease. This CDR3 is CASQDPALAQYF. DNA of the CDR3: TGTGCCAGCCAGGACCCGGCGTTGGCCCAGTACTTC.